The source of this TCR beta chain is a study of blood T cell repertoires in COVID-19. The germline V and J ends were trimmed by 5 bases and 7 bases, with 9 bases remaining between them. This CDR3 is 11 amino acids long. Germline V gene sequence: CDR1 DFQATT, CDR2 SNEGSKA (reference sequence). Measured with immunoSEQ multiplex PCR; TCRdb has only the in-frame clones, and not every one. The table lists around 190,000 clones, 75% to 85% of them singletons. J is TRBJ2-1 and V is TRBV20-1; D ambiguous. The sample consisted of peripheral blood. The TCR comes from a man aged 55 to 70 with acute or convalescent COVID-19. The CDR3 reads CSAGVFNEQFF. In nucleotides, the CDR3 is TGCAGTGCTGGAGTATTTAATGAGCAGTTCTTC.